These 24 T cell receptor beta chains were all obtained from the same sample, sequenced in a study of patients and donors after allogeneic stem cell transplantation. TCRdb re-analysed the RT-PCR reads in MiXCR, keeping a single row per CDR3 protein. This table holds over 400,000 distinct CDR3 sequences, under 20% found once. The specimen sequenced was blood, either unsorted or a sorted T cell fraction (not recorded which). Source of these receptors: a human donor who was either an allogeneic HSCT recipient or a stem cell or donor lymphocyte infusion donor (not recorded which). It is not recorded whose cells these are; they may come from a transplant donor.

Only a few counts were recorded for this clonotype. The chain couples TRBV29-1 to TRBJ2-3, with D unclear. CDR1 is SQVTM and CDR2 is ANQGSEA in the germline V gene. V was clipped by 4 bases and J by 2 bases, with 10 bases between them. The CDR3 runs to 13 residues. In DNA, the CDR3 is TGCAGCGTTGTGGGCCTGCACACAGATACGCAGTATTTT. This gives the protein CSVVGLHTDTQYF.

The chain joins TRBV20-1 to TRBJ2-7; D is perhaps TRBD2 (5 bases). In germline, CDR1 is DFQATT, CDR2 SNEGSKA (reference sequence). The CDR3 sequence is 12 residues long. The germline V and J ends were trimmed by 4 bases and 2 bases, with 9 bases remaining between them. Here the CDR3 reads CSATGKTYEQYF. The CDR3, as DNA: TGCAGTGCTACGGGGAAAACCTACGAGCAGTACTTC.

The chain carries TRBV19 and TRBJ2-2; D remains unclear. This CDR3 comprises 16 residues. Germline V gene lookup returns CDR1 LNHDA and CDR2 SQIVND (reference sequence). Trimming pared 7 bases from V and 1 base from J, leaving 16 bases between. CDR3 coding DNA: TGTGCCAGTACCCCATTAACGGTCTTGAACACCGGGGAGCTGTTTTTT. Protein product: CASTPLTVLNTGELFF.

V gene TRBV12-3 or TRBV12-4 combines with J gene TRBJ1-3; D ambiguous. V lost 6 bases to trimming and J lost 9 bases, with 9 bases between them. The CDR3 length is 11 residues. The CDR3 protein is CASSPDFTIYF. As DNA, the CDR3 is TGTGCCAGCAGCCCCGATTTCACCATATATTTT.

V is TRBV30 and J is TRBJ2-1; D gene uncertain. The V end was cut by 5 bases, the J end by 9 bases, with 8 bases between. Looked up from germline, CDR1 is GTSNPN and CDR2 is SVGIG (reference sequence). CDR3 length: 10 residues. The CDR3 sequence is CAWGDFEQFF. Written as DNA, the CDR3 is TGTGCCTGGGGGGATTTTGAGCAGTTCTTC.

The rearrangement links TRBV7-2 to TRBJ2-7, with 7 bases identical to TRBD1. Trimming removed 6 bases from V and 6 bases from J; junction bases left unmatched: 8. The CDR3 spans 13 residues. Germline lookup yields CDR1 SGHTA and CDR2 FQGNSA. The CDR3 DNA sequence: TGTGCCAGCAGTCGGGGACAGTTGCGCGAGCAGTACTTC. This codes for CASSRGQLREQYF.

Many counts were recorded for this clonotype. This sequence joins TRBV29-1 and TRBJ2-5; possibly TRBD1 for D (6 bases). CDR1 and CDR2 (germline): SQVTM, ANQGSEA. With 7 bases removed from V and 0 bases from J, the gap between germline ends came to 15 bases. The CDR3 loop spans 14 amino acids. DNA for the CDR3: TGCAGCGCAGTCCGGGACACCAACCAAGAGACCCAGTACTTC. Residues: CSAVRDTNQETQYF.

CDR3 nucleotide sequence: TGTGCCAGCGGGGGAAGGAAGGGGAACACTGAAGCTTTCTTT. This sequence encodes CASGGRKGNTEAFF. The chain has TRBV27 and TRBJ1-1; possibly TRBD1 for D (5 bases). V dropped 8 bases and J dropped 1 base, with 14 bases sitting between them. The CDR3 runs 14 residues. The V gene's germline CDR1 is MNHEY and CDR2 SMNVEV (reference sequence).

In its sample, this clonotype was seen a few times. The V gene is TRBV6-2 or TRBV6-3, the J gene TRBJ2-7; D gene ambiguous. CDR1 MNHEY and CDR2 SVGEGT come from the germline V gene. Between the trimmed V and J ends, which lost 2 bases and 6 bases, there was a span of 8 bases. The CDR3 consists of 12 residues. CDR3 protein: CASSYIWGEQYF. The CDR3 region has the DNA TGTGCCAGCAGTTACATATGGGGCGAGCAGTACTTC.

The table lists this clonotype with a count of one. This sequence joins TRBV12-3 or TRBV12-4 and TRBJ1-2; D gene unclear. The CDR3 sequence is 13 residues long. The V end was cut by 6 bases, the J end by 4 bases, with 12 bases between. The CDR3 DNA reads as TGTGCCAGCAGGAATTCCGAAGGCTATGGCTACACCTTC. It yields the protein CASRNSEGYGYTF.

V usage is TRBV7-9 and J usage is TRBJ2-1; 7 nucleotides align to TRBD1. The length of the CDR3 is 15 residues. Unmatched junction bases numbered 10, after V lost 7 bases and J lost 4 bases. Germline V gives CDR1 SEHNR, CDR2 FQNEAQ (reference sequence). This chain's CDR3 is CASITDRAFYNEQFF. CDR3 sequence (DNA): TGTGCCAGCATTACCGACAGGGCCTTTTACAATGAGCAGTTCTTC.

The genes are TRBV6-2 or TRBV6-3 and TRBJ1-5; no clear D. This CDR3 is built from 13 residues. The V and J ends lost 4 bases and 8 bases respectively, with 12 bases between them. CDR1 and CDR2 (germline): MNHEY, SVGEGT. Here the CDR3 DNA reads TGTGCCAGCAGTTTAGGCCCCGTGGAGCCCCAGCATTTT. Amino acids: CASSLGPVEPQHF.

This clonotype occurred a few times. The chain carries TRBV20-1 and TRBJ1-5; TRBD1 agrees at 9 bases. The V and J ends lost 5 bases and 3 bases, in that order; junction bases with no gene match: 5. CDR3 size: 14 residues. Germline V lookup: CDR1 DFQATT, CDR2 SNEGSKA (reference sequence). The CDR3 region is CSASGTGSNQPQHF. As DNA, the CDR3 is TGCAGTGCTTCCGGGACAGGGTCCAATCAGCCCCAGCATTTT.

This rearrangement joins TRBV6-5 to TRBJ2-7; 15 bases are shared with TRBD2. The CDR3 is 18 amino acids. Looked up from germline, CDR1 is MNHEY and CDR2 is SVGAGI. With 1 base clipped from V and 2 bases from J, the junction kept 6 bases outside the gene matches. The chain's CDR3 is CASSYFSGLAGGTYEQYF. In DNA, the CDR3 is TGTGCCAGCAGTTACTTCTCGGGACTAGCGGGGGGCACCTACGAGCAGTACTTC.

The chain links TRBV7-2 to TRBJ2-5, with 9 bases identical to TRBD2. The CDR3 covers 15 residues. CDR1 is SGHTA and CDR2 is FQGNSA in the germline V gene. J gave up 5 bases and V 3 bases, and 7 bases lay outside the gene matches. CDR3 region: CASSFGSGGGETQYF. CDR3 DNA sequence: TGTGCCAGCAGCTTTGGTAGCGGGGGAGGGGAGACCCAGTACTTC.

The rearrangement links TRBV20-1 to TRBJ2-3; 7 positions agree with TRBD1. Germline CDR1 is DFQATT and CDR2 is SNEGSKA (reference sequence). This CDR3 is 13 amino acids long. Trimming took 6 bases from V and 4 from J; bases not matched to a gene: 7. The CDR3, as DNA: TGCAGTGCCCTAATACAGGGGCCAGATACGCAGTATTTT. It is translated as CSALIQGPDTQYF.

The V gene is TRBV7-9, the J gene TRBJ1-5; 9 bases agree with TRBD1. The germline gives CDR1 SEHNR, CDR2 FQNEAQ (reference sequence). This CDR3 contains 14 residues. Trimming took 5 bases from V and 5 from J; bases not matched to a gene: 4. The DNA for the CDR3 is TGTGCCAGCAGCACAGGGGGCAGAGATCAGCCCCAGCATTTT. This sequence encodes CASSTGGRDQPQHF.

CDR3 residues: CASSSPRAGLEAFF. In nucleotides, the CDR3 is TGTGCCAGCAGCTCCCCGCGCGCGGGCCTAGAAGCTTTCTTT. The genes are TRBV11-2 and TRBJ1-1; D is ambiguous. V was trimmed by 4 bases and J by 8 bases, leaving 17 bases between them. This CDR3 is 14 amino acids long. In germline, CDR1 is SGHAT, CDR2 FQNNGV.

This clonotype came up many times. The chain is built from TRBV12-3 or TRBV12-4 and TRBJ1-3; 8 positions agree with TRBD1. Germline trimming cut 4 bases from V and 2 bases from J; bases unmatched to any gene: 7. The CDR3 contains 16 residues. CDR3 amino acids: CASSSTGTGAGNTIYF. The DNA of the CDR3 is TGTGCCAGCAGTTCGACCGGGACAGGAGCTGGAAACACCATATATTTT.

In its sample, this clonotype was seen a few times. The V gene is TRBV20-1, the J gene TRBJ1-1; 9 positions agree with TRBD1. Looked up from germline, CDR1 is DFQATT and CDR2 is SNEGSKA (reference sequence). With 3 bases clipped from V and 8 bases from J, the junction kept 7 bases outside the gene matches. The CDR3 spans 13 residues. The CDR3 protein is CSASRTGALEAFF. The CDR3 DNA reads TGCAGTGCTAGCCGGACAGGGGCCCTCGAAGCTTTCTTT.

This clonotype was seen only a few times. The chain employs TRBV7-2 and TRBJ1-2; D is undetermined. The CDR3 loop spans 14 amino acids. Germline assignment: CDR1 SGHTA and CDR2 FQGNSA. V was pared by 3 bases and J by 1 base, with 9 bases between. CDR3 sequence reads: CASSFSRHNYGYTF. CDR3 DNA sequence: TGTGCCAGCAGCTTCAGTAGGCATAACTATGGCTACACCTTC. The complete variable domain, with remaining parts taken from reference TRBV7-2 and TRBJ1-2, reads GAGVSQSPSNKVTEKGKDVELRCDPISGHTALYWYRQSLGQGLEFLIYFQGNSAPDKSGLPSDRFSAERTGGSVSTLTIQRTQQEDSAVYLCASSFSRHNYGYTFGSGTRLTVV.

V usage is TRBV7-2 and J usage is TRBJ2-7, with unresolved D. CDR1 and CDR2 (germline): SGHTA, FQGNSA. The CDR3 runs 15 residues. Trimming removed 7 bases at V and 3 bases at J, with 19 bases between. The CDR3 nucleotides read TGTGCCAGCACCCCCTCCCCGGGTCTATTCTACGAGCAGTACTTC. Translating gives CASTPSPGLFYEQYF.

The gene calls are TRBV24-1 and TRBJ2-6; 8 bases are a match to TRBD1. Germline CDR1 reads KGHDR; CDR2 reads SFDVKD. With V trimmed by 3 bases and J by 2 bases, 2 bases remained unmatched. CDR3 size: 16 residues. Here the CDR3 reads CATSDPRGPGANVLTF. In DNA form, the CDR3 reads TGTGCCACCAGTGATCCCAGGGGGCCTGGGGCCAACGTCCTGACTTTC.

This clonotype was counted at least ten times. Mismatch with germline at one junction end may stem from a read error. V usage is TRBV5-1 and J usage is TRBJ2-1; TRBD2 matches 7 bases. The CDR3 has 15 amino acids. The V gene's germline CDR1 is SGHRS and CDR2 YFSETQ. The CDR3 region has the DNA TGTGCCAGCAGCTTGGGCGGGAGCTCCTACAATGAGCAGTTCTTC. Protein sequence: CASSLGGSSYNEQFF.